This is a list of T cell receptor beta chains from one sample in a study of OX40 agonist ivuxolimab in advanced cancers. Only in-frame clones appear in the TCRdb table, and some are missing; sequencing was by immunoSEQ multiplex PCR. This sample has 71,000 or so clones, with 85% to 90% found just once. Sequencing was performed on CD4+ or CD8+ T cells sorted from blood, taken in a trial of the OX40 agonist ivuxolimab. These TCRs come from an adult with an advanced solid tumor such as melanoma, head and neck, liver or kidney cancer. CDR3s include the opening cysteine and the closing phenylalanine or tryptophan. Each record gives: clone size, J gene, D gene, V gene, CDR3 protein, CDR3 DNA. D genes are given only for firm matches. Only part of the rows carry a size: once, few, many, or a class if the clone is expanded.

.	TRBJ2-7	.	TRBV21-1	CAAWRVAASYEQYF	TGTGCCGCCTGGAGGGTAGCGGCCTCCTACGAGCAGTACTTC
.	TRBJ2-6	TRBD1	TRBV25-1	CASSNRGIPGANVLTF	TGTGCCAGCAGTAACAGGGGGATACCTGGGGCCAACGTCCTGACTTTC
.	TRBJ2-3	.	TRBV30	CAWSDRRATSTDTQYF	TGTGCCTGGAGTGATCGGAGGGCCACTAGCACAGATACGCAGTATTTT
.	TRBJ2-3	TRBD2	TRBV5-6	CASSPFGREGDTQYF	TGTGCCAGCAGCCCGTTTGGGCGGGAGGGGGATACGCAGTATTTT
.	TRBJ1-6	.	TRBV7-8	CASSADTEAINSPLHF	TGTGCCAGCAGCGCAGACACCGAGGCTATTAATTCACCCCTCCACTTT
.	TRBJ2-2	TRBD1	TRBV5-1	CASSTGQYTGELFF	TGCGCCAGCAGCACGGGACAGTACACCGGGGAGCTGTTTTTT
.	TRBJ2-5	TRBD2	TRBV28	CASSTRLAGGPETQYF	TGTGCCAGCAGTACCAGACTAGCGGGAGGCCCAGAGACCCAGTACTTC
.	TRBJ2-2	TRBD2	TRBV10-1	CASSDQLAGGFHNTGELFF	TGCGCCAGCAGTGACCAACTAGCGGGAGGTTTCCACAACACCGGGGAGCTGTTTTTT
.	TRBJ2-7	.	TRBV18	CASSPRGQYEQYF	TGTGCCAGCTCACCAAGGGGACAATACGAGCAGTACTTC
.	TRBJ2-3	.	TRBV7-9	CASSFGSGHGTDTQYF	TGTGCCAGCAGCTTCGGTAGCGGCCATGGCACAGATACGCAGTATTTT
once	TRBJ1-1	.	TRBV28	CASSLSQVNTEAFF	TGTGCCAGCAGTCTCAGTCAGGTGAACACTGAAGCTTTCTTT
.	TRBJ2-3	.	TRBV5-1	CASSKTGASTDTQYF	TGCGCCAGCAGCAAGACTGGGGCTAGCACAGATACGCAGTATTTT
.	TRBJ2-7	.	TRBV7-6	CASRYEQYF	TGTGCCAGCAGGTACGAGCAGTACTTC
.	TRBJ2-5	TRBD2	TRBV10-3	CAISGGVSGRWGETQYF	TGTGCCATCAGTGGGGGGGTTAGCGGGAGATGGGGAGAGACCCAGTACTTC
.	TRBJ2-3	TRBD2	TRBV5-4	CASSSRLAGVKDTQYF	TGTGCCAGCAGCTCCCGACTAGCGGGAGTGAAGGATACGCAGTATTTT
once	TRBJ2-1	TRBD2	TRBV27	CASTKQTSGRSNEQFF	TGTGCCAGCACCAAACAGACTAGCGGGAGAAGTAATGAGCAGTTCTTC
few	TRBJ1-3	.	TRBV28	CASSLSQGNTIYF	TGTGCCAGCAGTTTAAGTCAGGGAAACACCATATATTTT
.	TRBJ2-2	TRBD1	TRBV6-5	CASSRTGGTGELFF	TGTGCCAGCAGTAGGACAGGGGGCACCGGGGAGCTGTTTTTT
once	TRBJ2-7	.	TRBV6-5	CASSDFYEQYF	TGTGCCAGCAGTGACTTCTACGAGCAGTACTTC
.	TRBJ1-1	.	TRBV19	CASSTGGSLGTEAFF	TGTGCCAGTAGTACCGGGGGCAGCTTGGGCACTGAAGCTTTCTTT
once	TRBJ2-3	.	TRBV7-9	CASSPKSGDTQYF	TGTGCCAGCAGCCCTAAATCGGGAGATACGCAGTATTTT
.	TRBJ1-2	.	TRBV28	CASSLLGGNYGYTF	TGTGCCAGCAGTTTGCTTGGAGGGAACTATGGCTACACCTTC
few	TRBJ2-3	.	TRBV9	CASNRVSTDTQYF	TGTGCCAGCAACAGGGTGAGCACAGATACGCAGTATTTT
.	TRBJ2-7	.	TRBV7-8	CASSSTVAAPYEQYF	TGTGCCAGCAGCTCGACGGTAGCAGCTCCCTACGAGCAGTACTTC
.	TRBJ1-5	TRBD1	TRBV7-9	CASSPRGNSNQPQHF	TGTGCCAGCAGCCCCAGGGGGAACAGCAATCAGCCCCAGCATTTT
.	TRBJ1-2	.	TRBV6-5	CASSYSTSGVGYTF	TGTGCCAGCAGTTACTCGACGAGCGGGGTTGGCTACACCTTC
.	TRBJ1-2	TRBD1	TRBV5-5	CACTGGANYGYTF	TGTGCCTGCACAGGGGGTGCTAACTATGGCTACACCTTC
.	TRBJ1-1	TRBD1	TRBV7-3	CASSLGTVNTEAFF	TGTGCCAGCAGCTTAGGGACAGTCAACACTGAAGCTTTCTTT
once	TRBJ1-3	.	TRBV19	CASSMGTLLNTIYF	TGTGCCAGTAGTATGGGGACACTTCTGAACACCATATATTTT
.	TRBJ1-4	TRBD1	TRBV10-3	CAISPQGQGYGTNEKLFF	TGTGCCATCAGTCCACAAGGACAGGGGTACGGCACTAATGAAAAACTGTTTTTT
.	TRBJ2-7	TRBD2	TRBV6-6	CASRGTSGSTYEQYF	TGTGCCAGCAGGGGGACTAGCGGGTCGACCTACGAGCAGTACTTC
.	TRBJ1-1	.	TRBV7-9	CASRAANTEAFF	TGTGCCAGCAGAGCAGCGAACACTGAAGCTTTCTTT
.	TRBJ1-1	.	TRBV5-8	CASSLRYGNTEAFF	TGTGCCAGCAGCTTGAGGTACGGGAACACTGAAGCTTTCTTT
.	TRBJ2-7	.	TRBV7-2	CASSLSSEKIYEQYF	TGTGCCAGCAGCTTATCCAGCGAGAAGATCTACGAGCAGTACTTC
once	TRBJ1-2	TRBD1	TRBV28	CASRELGQGGPNYGYTF	TGTGCCAGCAGAGAGTTAGGACAGGGGGGGCCTAACTATGGCTACACCTTC
.	TRBJ2-1	.	TRBV19	CASSAQVEQFF	TGTGCCAGTAGTGCACAAGTGGAGCAGTTCTTC
once	TRBJ2-7	TRBD2	TRBV2	CASRPGTSATLEQYF	TGTGCCAGCAGACCCGGGACTAGCGCCACCCTTGAGCAGTACTTC
.	TRBJ2-2	TRBD1	TRBV7-3	CASSLLGQGSGELFF	TGTGCCAGCAGCTTACTGGGACAGGGGTCCGGGGAGCTGTTTTTT
.	TRBJ2-7	.	TRBV6-1	CASSDPGAYEQYF	TGTGCCAGCAGTGACCCAGGGGCCTACGAGCAGTACTTC
.	TRBJ2-6	TRBD1	TRBV9	CASSPWTGHGANVLTF	TGTGCCAGCAGCCCCTGGACAGGGCATGGGGCCAACGTCCTGACTTTC
.	TRBJ2-2	TRBD1	TRBV5-1	CASSARGRGELFF	TGCGCCAGCAGCGCCAGGGGGCGCGGGGAGCTGTTTTTT
once	TRBJ1-6	.	TRBV28	CASSLGGRGDAYNNSPLHF	TGTGCCAGCAGTTTAGGGGGAAGGGGCGATGCCTATAATAATTCACCCCTCCACTTT
.	TRBJ2-2	.	TRBV11-2	CASSLKFRGIGELFF	TGTGCCAGCAGCTTAAAGTTTCGGGGGATCGGGGAGCTGTTTTTT